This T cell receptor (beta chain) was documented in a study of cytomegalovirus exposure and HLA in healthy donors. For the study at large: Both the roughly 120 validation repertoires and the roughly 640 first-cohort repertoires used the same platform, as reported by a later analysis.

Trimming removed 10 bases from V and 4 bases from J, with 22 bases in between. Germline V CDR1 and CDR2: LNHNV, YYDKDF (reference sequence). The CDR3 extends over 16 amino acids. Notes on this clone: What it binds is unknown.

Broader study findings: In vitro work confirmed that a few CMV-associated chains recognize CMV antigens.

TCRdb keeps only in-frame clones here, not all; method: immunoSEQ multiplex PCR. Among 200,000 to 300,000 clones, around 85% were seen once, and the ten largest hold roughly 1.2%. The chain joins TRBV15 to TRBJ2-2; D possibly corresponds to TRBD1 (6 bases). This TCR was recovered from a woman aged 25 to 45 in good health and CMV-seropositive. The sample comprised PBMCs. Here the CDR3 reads CAISHPGAAGTGELFF. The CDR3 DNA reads TGTGCCATCTCCCACCCAGGGGCCGCGGGCACCGGGGAGCTGTTTTTT.